These 16 T cell receptor beta chains were all obtained from the same sample, sequenced in a study of follicular helper T cells after annual influenza vaccination. Indicated time point: 2015-2016 season, pre-vaccination. Clones were read by immunoSEQ multiplex PCR, and TCRdb kept only the in-frame ones, dropping some. The sample contains about 14,000 clones, approximately 84% of which appear only once. The source material was CXCR5- memory CD4+ T cells sorted from blood, sampled on the day of influenza vaccination. The receptors come from an adult who received the influenza vaccine.

The chain uses TRBV7-3 and TRBJ2-2, with 7 bases identical to TRBD2. Germline CDR1 SGHTA, CDR2 FQGTGA. The V segment lost 7 bases and the J segment 0 bases; nucleotides outside the gene matches: 8. This CDR3 has 16 residues. CDR3 bases: TGTGCCAGCAAAGAGCGGGGCGACGCGAACACCGGGGAGCTGTTTTTT. Translated: CASKERGDANTGELFF.

The chain combines TRBV2 with TRBJ2-2; no clear D. The V gene lost 1 base and the J gene lost 6 bases, with 12 bases spanning the gap. Germline values: CDR1 SNHLY, CDR2 FYNNEI. The CDR3 is 15 amino acids. The CDR3 spells CASSEEVLGPGELFF. CDR3 nucleotides: TGTGCCAGCAGTGAAGAGGTTCTGGGCCCCGGGGAGCTGTTTTTT.

There are a few counts of this clone. The chain links TRBV2 to TRBJ1-2; D is undetermined. CDR3 length equals 12 residues. Trimming took 6 bases from V and 4 from J, leaving 9 bases between them. CDR1 and CDR2 from the germline V gene are SNHLY and FYNNEI. The CDR3 nucleotides read TGTGCCAGCAGAAGGGATTCCTATGGCTACACCTTC. It codes for CASRRDSYGYTF.

This chain connects TRBV7-9 to TRBJ1-4, with D perhaps matching TRBD1 (5 bases). V gave up 4 bases and J gave up 8 bases, with 11 bases separating them. The CDR3 is 13 amino acids. Germline values: CDR1 SEHNR, CDR2 FQNEAQ (reference sequence). CDR3 in amino acids: CASSSGGKEKLFF. The CDR3 DNA sequence: TGTGCCAGCAGCTCCGGGGGGAAAGAAAAACTGTTTTTT.

The J gene is TRBJ2-7, the V gene TRBV5-1; D gene ambiguous. Trimming removed 0 bases at V and 3 bases at J, with 13 bases between. Per the germline V gene, CDR1 is SGHRS and CDR2 is YFSETQ. The CDR3 sequence is 15 residues long. The CDR3 here is CASSLGYGSLYEQYF. DNA for the CDR3: TGCGCCAGCAGCTTGGGTTATGGATCCCTCTACGAGCAGTACTTC.

The rearrangement uses TRBV5-4 and TRBJ2-2; the D gene is possibly TRBD2 (5 bases). Trimming took off 2 bases at V and 3 bases at J, with 11 bases between the two ends. The CDR3 length is 15 residues. In germline, CDR1 is SGHNT, CDR2 YYREEE (reference sequence). The CDR3 region has the DNA TGTGCCAGCAGCTTCACCCACGGGGACACCGGGGAGCTGTTTTTT. It is translated as CASSFTHGDTGELFF.

J is TRBJ1-2 and V is TRBV7-6; 12 nucleotides line up with TRBD1. The V gene's germline CDR1 is SGHVS and CDR2 FNYEAQ. Trimming took 4 bases from V and 7 from J; bases not matched to a gene: 4. This CDR3 region has 14 residues. The CDR3: CASSSGQGAPGYTF. DNA of the CDR3: TGTGCCAGCAGCTCGGGACAGGGGGCGCCTGGCTACACCTTC. The variable domain in full, completed from reference TRBV7-6 and TRBJ1-2, reads GAGVSQSPRYKVTKRGQDVALRCDPISGHVSLYWYRQALGQGPEFLTYFNYEAQQDKSGLPNDRFSAERPEGSISTLTIQRTEQRDSAMYRCASSSGQGAPGYTFGSGTRLTVV.

The chain carries TRBV27 and TRBJ1-2; 9 bases align to TRBD1. Germline trimming cut 3 bases from V and 6 bases from J; bases unmatched to any gene: 8. CDR1 and CDR2 from the germline V gene are MNHEY and SMNVEV (reference sequence). There are 15 residues in the CDR3. CDR3 in amino acids: CASSLGDRDSDGYTF. The CDR3 DNA is TGTGCCAGCAGTTTGGGGGACAGGGATTCGGATGGCTACACCTTC.

The J gene is TRBJ2-2, the V gene TRBV11-2; 9 bases match TRBD1. This CDR3 region has 16 residues. The germline V gene has CDR1 SGHAT and CDR2 FQNNGV. Unmatched junction bases numbered 9, after V lost 5 bases and J lost 5 bases. In DNA, the CDR3 is TGTGCCAGCAGCCTCCTTCGGACAGGGGTTACCGGGGAGCTGTTTTTT. It specifies CASSLLRTGVTGELFF.

The J gene is TRBJ1-1, the V gene TRBV19; no definite D call. The CDR3 is made up of 13 amino acids. Per germline, CDR1 LNHDA and CDR2 SQIVND (reference sequence). The ends were cut back, 7 bases at V and 1 base at J, with 10 bases in the middle. The CDR3 nucleotides are TGTGCCAGTACCCCACAGAAGAACACTGAAGCTTTCTTT. This gives the protein CASTPQKNTEAFF.

This clone was counted between two and nine times. The rearrangement joins TRBV11-2 to TRBJ2-1; D is perhaps TRBD1 (6 bases). V lost 6 bases and J lost 5, with 14 bases in between. The CDR3 covers 14 residues. Germline V gene sequence: CDR1 SGHAT, CDR2 FQNNGV. CDR3 bases: TGTGCCAGCAGGACAGGACAGATTAACAATGAGCAGTTCTTC. Translating gives CASRTGQINNEQFF.

This clone was seen more than once but under ten times. CDR3 nucleotide sequence: TGTGCCAGCTCACCAAGAACAGGTGACACTGAAGCTTTCTTT. As protein: CASSPRTGDTEAFF. This chain joins TRBV18 and TRBJ1-1; D is perhaps TRBD1 (5 bases). This CDR3 comprises 14 residues. The V gene lost 2 bases and the J gene lost 3 bases, with 10 bases spanning the gap. Germline assignment: CDR1 KGHSH and CDR2 LQKENI.

The rearrangement joins TRBV10-2 to TRBJ2-7; D uncertain. The CDR3 length is 12 residues. Germline CDR1 WSHSY, CDR2 SAAADI. V lost 5 bases to trimming and J lost 2 bases, with 7 bases between them. CDR3 in DNA: TGCGCCAGCAGTAGATCCGCCTACGAGCAGTACTTC. It encodes CASSRSAYEQYF.

This clone was detected only once. This chain connects TRBV7-6 to TRBJ1-1, with 7 nucleotides matching TRBD1. The CDR3 spans 16 residues. CDR1 is SGHVS, CDR2 FNYEAQ, per germline. The ends lost 1 base at V and 1 base at J; junction bases unmatched: 6. The DNA for the CDR3 is TGTGCCAGCAGCTTAGGTCCGACAGGGCCGAACACTGAAGCTTTCTTT. Protein: CASSLGPTGPNTEAFF.

The genes are TRBV5-1 and TRBJ1-4, with a weak D call TRBD1 (5 bases). Between the trimmed V and J ends, which lost 3 bases and 0 bases, there was a span of 12 bases. Looked up from germline, CDR1 is SGHRS and CDR2 is YFSETQ. The CDR3 has 16 amino acids. CDR3 bases: TGCGCCAGCAGCTCGGCTCCACAGGCAACTAATGAAAAACTGTTTTTT. Its protein product is CASSSAPQATNEKLFF.

The V and J genes are TRBV18 and TRBJ2-7; 9 bases fit TRBD2. The CDR3 length is 15 residues. Germline V gives CDR1 KGHSH, CDR2 LQKENI. The V gene end was trimmed by 1 base and the J gene end by 6 bases; junction bases not matched to a gene: 7. The CDR3 DNA sequence: TGTGCCAGCTCACCACAAGCGGGAGGTGGGGGCGAGCAGTACTTC. Its protein is CASSPQAGGGGEQYF.